The T cell receptor beta chain described here comes from a study of early T cells in non-severe SARS-CoV-2 infection. Across the study: It was bulk RNA from unsorted whole blood that was sequenced, and the chains were unpaired.

This clonotype was detected only a few times. CDR1 is SGHDT, CDR2 YYEEEE, per germline. The CDR3 is made up of 15 amino acids. Trimming left V 4 bases short and J 5 bases short, with 18 bases between. The protocol attached unique molecular identifiers to individual cDNA molecules. TCRdb fed the 5' RACE reads into MiXCR, producing one record per CDR3 protein. The sample shows some 66,000 distinct CDR3 sequences, approximately 9% of them seen only once. This TCR was sampled from an adult who was a healthcare worker with PCR-confirmed SARS-CoV-2 infection or an uninfected control (not recorded which). The sample taken for sequencing was whole blood. The V and J genes are TRBV5-6 and TRBJ2-5, with D possibly being TRBD2 (6 bases). The CDR3 loop reads CASSRDMWGEETQYF. Written as DNA, the CDR3 is TGTGCCAGCAGCCGCGACATGTGGGGGGAGGAGACCCAGTACTTC.